This TCR beta chain was sequenced in a study of alternative splicing in chronic myeloid leukemia remission. Study overall: Trial remission samples were taken at major or complete molecular response, at 12 or 24 months.

Poly-A-selected mRNA from approximately 1 ug total RNA formed the libraries. After re-calling the bulk RNA-seq reads, TCRdb lists one entry per CDR3 protein, DNA absent. This table holds 250 to 300 distinct CDR3 sequences, more than 85% found once. The starting material was PBMCs or total blood leukocytes (not recorded which), obtained during remission. The receptors stem from an adult with chronic myeloid leukemia.

The genes are TRBV7-3 and TRBJ2-7; there is no DNA to check the TCRdb D call of TRBD2. The CDR3 length is 14 residues. Germline V gene sequence: CDR1 SGHTA, CDR2 FQGTGA. The CDR3: CASSRQGGQDEQYF.